Each of the 20 T cell receptor beta chains below was sequenced from the same sample in a study of CD8 T cells in Susac syndrome. RNA amounts of about 0.45 to 1 ug underwent reverse transcription with random hexamers. TCRdb reprocessed the immunoSEQ multiplex PCR reads via MiXCR and lists one record per CDR3 protein. This sample has 160,000 or so distinct CDR3 sequences, with roughly 92% found just once. Sample: CD4+ T cells from PBMCs. The receptors derive from a human donor with Susac syndrome.

The V call is TRBV6-5, the J call TRBJ1-1; D not resolved. V lost 6 bases, J lost 0 bases, and 11 bases lay in between. This CDR3 is built from 14 residues. Germline values: CDR1 MNHEY, CDR2 SVGAGI. CDR3 in amino acids: CASRAPILNTEAFF. Written as DNA, the CDR3 is TGTGCCAGCAGGGCCCCGATCTTGAACACTGAAGCTTTCTTT.

This clonotype has only one observation. V is TRBV27 and J is TRBJ2-5; D gene ambiguous. The CDR3 loop spans 15 amino acids. Germline CDR1 is MNHEY and CDR2 is SMNVEV (reference sequence). V lost 0 bases and J 5 bases, leaving 13 bases between the germline ends. The CDR3 DNA reads TGTGCCAGCAGTTTATCGATTGGGTATGGGGAGACCCAGTACTTC. It translates to CASSLSIGYGETQYF.

This rearrangement joins TRBV20-1 to TRBJ2-5, with 8 bases identical to TRBD2. The CDR3 is 14 amino acids. The V segment lost 2 bases and the J segment 1 base; nucleotides outside the gene matches: 3. CDR1 is DFQATT and CDR2 is SNEGSKA in the germline V gene (reference sequence). The CDR3 DNA reads TGCAGTGCTAGAATAGCGGGGAGCCAAGAGACCCAGTACTTC. Its translation: CSARIAGSQETQYF.

The genes are TRBV29-1 and TRBJ2-2, with no clear D. The CDR3 consists of 13 residues. From germline, CDR1 is SQVTM and CDR2 ANQGSEA. V lost 3 bases and J lost 7, with 12 bases in between. The CDR3 bases are TGCAGCGTTGATATTAGCTGGGGCGGGGAGCTGTTTTTT. It is translated as CSVDISWGGELFF.

This chain uses TRBV20-1 with TRBJ1-2; D uncertain. The CDR3 has 13 residues. The germline V gene has CDR1 DFQATT and CDR2 SNEGSKA (reference sequence). V dropped 3 bases and J dropped 5 bases, with 13 bases sitting between them. CDR3 region: CSASGESVYGYTF. DNA for the CDR3: TGCAGTGCTAGTGGGGAATCGGTTTATGGCTACACCTTC.

The chain combines TRBV20-1 with TRBJ2-1; the D gene is possibly TRBD1 (5 bases). The CDR3 consists of 15 residues. V lost 0 bases and J 2 bases, leaving 11 bases between the germline ends. Germline V gives CDR1 DFQATT, CDR2 SNEGSKA (reference sequence). The CDR3 nucleotides read TGCAGTGCTAGAGATCAGGGCGCCCCCTACAATGAGCAGTTCTTC. It is translated as CSARDQGAPYNEQFF.

The rearrangement uses TRBV7-3 and TRBJ2-7, with TRBD1 matching 7 bases. Trimming removed 4 bases from V and 0 bases from J; junction bases left unmatched: 3. Germline assignment: CDR1 SGHTA and CDR2 FQGTGA. The CDR3 covers 14 residues. CDR3: CASSSGTASYEQYF. CDR3 DNA sequence: TGTGCCAGCAGCTCGGGGACAGCCTCCTACGAGCAGTACTTC. Together with reference TRBV7-3 and TRBJ2-7, the CDR3 gives the full variable domain: GAGVSQTPSNKVTEKGKYVELRCDPISGHTALYWYRQSLGQGPEFLIYFQGTGAADDSGLPNDRFFAVRPEGSVSTLKIQRTERGDSAVYLCASSSGTASYEQYFGPGTRLTVT.

V and J are TRBV7-3 and TRBJ2-7; TRBD2 aligns across 8 bases. This CDR3 region has 15 residues. The V gene's germline CDR1 is SGHTA and CDR2 FQGTGA. The ends lost 1 base at V and 2 bases at J; junction bases unmatched: 4. CDR3 sequence reads: CASSLMPGGPYEQYF. CDR3 DNA: TGTGCCAGCAGCTTAATGCCGGGGGGGCCCTACGAGCAGTACTTC.

The genes are TRBV20-1 and TRBJ2-7; the D gene is possibly TRBD2 (7 bases). The germline V and J ends were trimmed by 6 bases and 4 bases, with 19 bases remaining between them. This CDR3 region has 14 residues. Germline values: CDR1 DFQATT, CDR2 SNEGSKA (reference sequence). This CDR3 is CSAYGAKGGYEQYF. The CDR3 nucleotides read TGCAGTGCCTACGGGGCCAAGGGGGGGTACGAGCAGTACTTC.

CDR3 bases: TGTGCCTGGAGTGTACCGCCAGGGACCGCTTTCTTT. This encodes CAWSVPPGTAFF. V usage is TRBV30 and J usage is TRBJ1-1; TRBD1 is a possible D gene (5 bases). Germline V lookup: CDR1 GTSNPN, CDR2 SVGIG (reference sequence). The germline V and J ends were trimmed by 0 bases and 11 bases, with 13 bases remaining between them. The CDR3 is 12 amino acids.

This clonotype was seen only once. The gene calls are TRBV30 and TRBJ1-3, with D unclear. In germline, CDR1 is GTSNPN, CDR2 SVGIG (reference sequence). Trimming took off 0 bases at V and 4 bases at J, with 4 bases between the two ends. This CDR3 has 12 residues. The CDR3 nucleotides read TGTGCCTGGAGTGTACTCGGAAACACCATATATTTT. Protein sequence: CAWSVLGNTIYF.

The chain joins TRBV25-1 to TRBJ2-7; no reliable D call. The CDR3 sequence is 14 residues long. Between the trimmed V and J ends, which lost 2 bases and 0 bases, there was a span of 8 bases. Germline lookup yields CDR1 MGHDK and CDR2 SYGVNS. The CDR3 spells CASSEGSLSYEQYF. The DNA of the CDR3 is TGTGCCAGCAGTGAAGGCAGCCTCTCCTACGAGCAGTACTTC.

DNA for the CDR3: TGCAGTGCTCAGAACGGACAGGCTGCGAACATTCAGTACTTC. Amino acids: CSAQNGQAANIQYF. The V call is TRBV20-1, the J call TRBJ2-4, with TRBD1 identical over 7 bases. The CDR3 totals 14 residues. Germline V CDR1 and CDR2: DFQATT, SNEGSKA (reference sequence). V lost 5 bases to trimming and J lost 7 bases; unmatched junction nucleotides: 11.

This chain uses TRBV24-1 with TRBJ1-5; no firm D call. The ends were cut back, 3 bases at V and 10 bases at J, with 9 bases in the middle. The CDR3 has 12 amino acids. Germline V gene lookup returns CDR1 KGHDR and CDR2 SFDVKD. This chain's CDR3 is CATSDGRSPQHF. CDR3 bases: TGTGCCACCAGTGATGGCCGTTCCCCCCAGCATTTT.

The V and J genes are TRBV25-1 and TRBJ2-5, with 7 bases lining up with TRBD1. The germline CDR1 and CDR2 sequences are MGHDK and SYGVNS. Losses at the gene ends were 0 bases for V and 2 bases for J; bases not matched to a gene: 0. The length of the CDR3 is 14 residues. CDR3 DNA: TGTGCCAGCAGTGAATACAGGGGGCAAGAGACCCAGTACTTC. This codes for CASSEYRGQETQYF.

V and J are TRBV28 and TRBJ2-5; 8 bases match TRBD2. Germline V lookup: CDR1 MDHEN, CDR2 SYDVKM. V dropped 4 bases and J dropped 3; count of bases not matched to a gene: 10. The CDR3 consists of 16 residues. The CDR3 protein is CASSSLRGLGKETQYF. DNA of the CDR3: TGTGCCAGCAGTTCCTTACGGGGACTAGGCAAAGAGACCCAGTACTTC.

The chain employs TRBV12-5 and TRBJ2-3; 7 nucleotides line up with TRBD1. J was trimmed by 2 bases and V by 1 base; bases with no gene match: 9. This CDR3 is built from 17 residues. Germline V gene lookup returns CDR1 LGHNT and CDR2 FRNRAP. CDR3 protein: CASGLARTGGYTDTQYF. The CDR3 DNA is TGTGCTAGTGGTTTGGCCCGGACAGGCGGTTACACAGATACGCAGTATTTT. Full variable domain (outside the CDR3, taken from reference TRBV12-5 and TRBJ2-3): DARVTQTPRHKVTEMGQEVTMRCQPILGHNTVFWYRQTMMQGLELLAYFRNRAPLDDSGMPKDRFSAEMPDATLATLKIQPSEPRDSAVYFCASGLARTGGYTDTQYFGPGTRLTVL.

CDR3 loop: CASSFPGGQGNYGYTF. The CDR3 coding sequence is TGTGCCAGCAGCTTCCCGGGCGGACAGGGGAACTATGGCTACACCTTC. The chain recombines TRBV7-2 with TRBJ1-2, with 9 bases that match TRBD1. J lost 2 bases, V lost 3 bases, and 7 bases had no gene match. The CDR3 spans 16 residues. CDR1 is SGHTA and CDR2 is FQGNSA in the germline V gene.

The rearrangement joins TRBV9 to TRBJ2-5; 8 positions agree with TRBD1. Germline V gene data show CDR1 as SGDLS and CDR2 as YYNGEE. This CDR3 contains 17 residues. Trimming cost V 4 bases and J 4 bases; bases outside gene matches: 15. The CDR3 DNA reads as TGTGCCAGCAGCACCCCACCCCGGACAGGGAGTCTAGAGACCCAGTACTTC. Amino acids: CASSTPPRTGSLETQYF.

Of note for this clonotype: Sequence at one end of the junction differs from germline and may be a read error. The chain links TRBV18 to TRBJ2-7; D may correspond to TRBD1 or TRBD2 (5 bases each). This CDR3 has 13 amino acids. The germline gives CDR1 KGHSH, CDR2 LQKENI. CDR3 residues: CASSRDGHYGQYF. DNA of the CDR3: TGTGCCAGCTCCCGGGACGGCCATTACGGGCAGTACTTC.